Below are 10 T cell receptor beta chains sequenced from a single sample in a study of CD8 T cells in Susac syndrome. Reverse transcription of about 0.5 to 1 ug RNA used random hexamers. Each CDR3 protein gets one entry after TCRdb re-called the immunoSEQ multiplex PCR reads with MiXCR. The data hold under 200,000 distinct CDR3 sequences, with around 94% observed a single time. The sequenced sample was CD4+ T cells from PBMCs. Receptors originate from a human donor with Susac syndrome.

The chain has TRBV4-3 and TRBJ1-5; D remains unclear. From germline, CDR1 is LGHNA and CDR2 YSLEER. V lost 0 bases, J lost 1 base, and 10 bases lay in between. This CDR3 is built from 16 residues. The CDR3 DNA reads TGCGCCAGCAGCCAAGATTCATACGCGAGCAATCAGCCCCAGCATTTT. Translating gives CASSQDSYASNQPQHF.

This clonotype has a handful of counts. This chain connects TRBV29-1 to TRBJ2-7, with TRBD1 matching 9 bases. Germline V gene lookup returns CDR1 SQVTM and CDR2 ANQGSEA. CDR3 length equals 12 residues. The V and J ends lost 0 bases and 6 bases, in that order; junction bases with no gene match: 0. In DNA form, the CDR3 reads TGCAGCGTTGAAGAGACAGGGGGCGAGCAGTACTTC. It yields the protein CSVEETGGEQYF.

The rearrangement uses TRBV19 and TRBJ1-2, with a tentative D call TRBD1 (5 bases). V lost 6 bases and J 2 bases, leaving 10 bases between the germline ends. The germline CDR1 and CDR2 sequences are LNHDA and SQIVND (reference sequence). The CDR3 has 13 amino acids. The CDR3, as DNA: TGTGCCAGTAGACAGGATTCCAACTATGGCTACACCTTC. It codes for CASRQDSNYGYTF.

This clonotype was observed a few times. This chain connects TRBV6-1 to TRBJ2-7; D is ambiguous. The V gene lost 2 bases and the J gene lost 3 bases, with 8 bases spanning the gap. Germline lookup yields CDR1 MNHNS and CDR2 SASEGT. This CDR3 is built from 13 residues. As DNA, the CDR3 is TGTGCCAGCAGTGAATTTTTCATCTACGAGCAGTACTTC. Amino acids: CASSEFFIYEQYF.

The V gene is TRBV15, the J gene TRBJ2-5; 9 nucleotides agree with TRBD2. The V segment lost 1 base and the J segment 2 bases; nucleotides outside the gene matches: 5. CDR1 is LNHNV and CDR2 is YYDKDF in the germline V gene (reference sequence). The CDR3 totals 16 residues. In nucleotides, the CDR3 is TGTGCCACCAGCAGAGTTAGCGGGGGCCCGCAAGAGACCCAGTACTTC. Translation gives CATSRVSGGPQETQYF.

The CDR3 is CASSFRLGGTDTQYF. The CDR3 DNA reads TGTGCCAGCAGCTTTAGGTTGGGCGGCACAGATACGCAGTATTTT. The chain has TRBV5-4 and TRBJ2-3; D remains ambiguous. Trimming cost V 2 bases and J 1 base, with 11 bases left between them. There are 15 residues in the CDR3. Germline CDR1 is SGHNT and CDR2 is YYREEE (reference sequence).

The V and J genes are TRBV5-1 and TRBJ2-1; 10 bases fit TRBD1. CDR3 size: 17 residues. In germline, CDR1 is SGHRS, CDR2 YFSETQ. Unmatched junction bases numbered 4, after V lost 0 bases and J lost 1 base. CDR3 in DNA: TGCGCCAGCAGCTTGGACCCGGGACAGGGGTCCTACAATGAGCAGTTCTTC. Translation gives CASSLDPGQGSYNEQFF. The full variable domain, rest sourced from reference TRBV5-1 and TRBJ2-1, is KAGVTQTPRYLIKTRGQQVTLSCSPISGHRSVSWYQQTPGQGLQFLFEYFSETQRNKGNFPGRFSGRQFSNSRSEMNVSTLELGDSALYLCASSLDPGQGSYNEQFFGPGTRLTVL.

V and J are TRBV7-7 and TRBJ2-5; 7 positions agree with TRBD1. The CDR3 has 17 residues. The germline gives CDR1 SSHAT, CDR2 FNYEAQ (reference sequence). V trimming: 1 base; J trimming: 5 bases; junction bases outside the gene matches: 13. Here the CDR3 DNA reads TGTGCCAGCAGCTTAGGACGAACAGGGGTAGTGGGGGAGACCCAGTACTTC. It is translated as CASSLGRTGVVGETQYF.

The chain combines TRBV5-6 with TRBJ2-3; D is uncertain. The V gene lost 4 bases and the J gene lost 1 base, with 13 bases spanning the gap. CDR3 length equals 15 residues. Germline V gene lookup returns CDR1 SGHDT and CDR2 YYEEEE. CDR3 sequence (DNA): TGTGCCAGCAGCCCGGCTGCGGCGGGCACAGATACGCAGTATTTT. Amino acid sequence: CASSPAAAGTDTQYF.

This chain joins TRBV12-3 or TRBV12-4 and TRBJ2-5; the D gene could be TRBD1 or TRBD2 (5 bases each). Trimming took 6 bases from V and 5 from J, leaving 10 bases between them. This CDR3 region has 12 residues. The DNA for the CDR3 is TGTGCCAGCAGGACCGAGGGGGAGACCCAGTACTTC. It encodes CASRTEGETQYF.